This is a list of T cell receptor beta chains from one sample in a study of CD4 T cells in relation to SARS-CoV-2 and coronaviruses. TCRdb's copy holds only in-frame clones and misses some; the assay was immunoSEQ multiplex PCR. The sample contains 16,000 or so clones, about 84% of which appear only once. Their cognate antigens are unknown. Sequenced input: CD4+ T cells from PBMCs, cultured in vitro. The source of these receptors is a human donor in good health. Both conserved end residues are trimmed from each CDR3.

>TRBV21-1
ASSRAGRREQY
>TRBV4-1
ASSQGQGADYGYT
>TRBV18
ASSRQGWENSPLH
>TRBV21-1
ASSKGRSGSREQF
>TRBV6-1
ASSELLAGGEQF
>TRBV3-1/TRBV3-2
ASNRPPREVGNEQF
>TRBV28
ASSLTQGTGELF
>TRBV6-5
ASRAPSYGYT
>TRBV9
ASSVVGAPGNTIY
>TRBV3-1/TRBV3-2
ASSQGGPLH
>TRBV7-3
ASSLTSGSRDEQF
>TRBV4-1
ASSQTGVGYT
>TRBV19
ASRIGQHDTEAF